The rows below give T cell receptor beta chains drawn from one sample of a study of blood T cell repertoires in COVID-19. The repertoire was sequenced with immunoSEQ multiplex PCR; TCRdb's copy has only in-frame clones and lacks some. The table includes about 110,000 clones, 75% to 85% detected once. The specimen was peripheral blood. These receptors were taken from a man older than 75 with COVID-19, enrolled during active disease. The CDR3 runs from the conserved cysteine through the conserved F or W. Fields, in order: D gene, V gene, J gene, clone size, CDR3 protein, CDR3 DNA. D genes are given only for firm matches. Some rows have no size entry. The others give once, few or many, or a class for an expanded clone.

d_call: .; v_call: TRBV6-2/TRBV6-3; j_call: TRBJ2-1; clone_size: .; cdr3_aa: CASSKIGLPNNEQFF; cdr3_nt: TGTGCCAGCAGTAAAATCGGACTGCCTAACAATGAGCAGTTCTTC
d_call: .; v_call: TRBV25-1; j_call: TRBJ1-1; clone_size: .; cdr3_aa: CASSELGGTEAFF; cdr3_nt: TGTGCCAGCAGTGAATTGGGGGGCACTGAAGCTTTCTTT
d_call: TRBD1; v_call: TRBV29-1; j_call: TRBJ1-1; clone_size: .; cdr3_aa: CSVEGGVGQARPRRAFF; cdr3_nt: TGCAGCGTTGAAGGAGGGGTCGGACAGGCCCGCCCACGTAGGGCTTTCTTT
d_call: .; v_call: TRBV6-1; j_call: TRBJ1-2; clone_size: .; cdr3_aa: CASSEARAVNGYTF; cdr3_nt: TGTGCCAGCAGTGAAGCGAGGGCAGTGAATGGCTACACCTTC
d_call: TRBD1; v_call: TRBV6-2/TRBV6-3; j_call: TRBJ2-2; clone_size: .; cdr3_aa: CASSTGTGKVGELFF; cdr3_nt: TGTGCCAGCAGTACCGGGACAGGGAAGGTCGGGGAGCTGTTTTTT
d_call: TRBD1; v_call: TRBV7-2; j_call: TRBJ1-2; clone_size: .; cdr3_aa: CASSPGTVLNYGYTF; cdr3_nt: TGTGCCAGCAGCCCTGGGACAGTGCTGAACTATGGCTACACCTTC
d_call: TRBD2; v_call: TRBV12-5; j_call: TRBJ2-2; clone_size: .; cdr3_aa: CASGLALGLAGSNTGELFF; cdr3_nt: TGTGCTAGTGGTTTGGCGTTGGGACTAGCGGGATCGAACACCGGGGAGCTGTTTTTT
d_call: .; v_call: TRBV4-1; j_call: TRBJ1-3; clone_size: .; cdr3_aa: CASHKGEAVTSGNTIYF; cdr3_nt: TGCGCCAGCCACAAAGGAGAGGCAGTGACCTCTGGAAACACCATATATTTT
d_call: TRBD2; v_call: TRBV5-4; j_call: TRBJ2-5; clone_size: few; cdr3_aa: CASLTAGGGGETQYF; cdr3_nt: TGTGCCAGCTTGACAGCGGGAGGTGGGGGAGAGACCCAGTACTTC
d_call: .; v_call: TRBV4-2; j_call: TRBJ1-1; clone_size: .; cdr3_aa: CASSQRLQGSEAFF; cdr3_nt: TGTGCCAGCAGCCAAAGGCTCCAAGGGAGTGAAGCTTTCTTT
d_call: .; v_call: TRBV7-9; j_call: TRBJ1-6; clone_size: .; cdr3_aa: CASSLAYRSSYNSPLHF; cdr3_nt: TGTGCCAGCAGCTTAGCCTACAGAAGCTCCTATAATTCACCCCTCCACTTT
d_call: .; v_call: TRBV28; j_call: TRBJ2-1; clone_size: .; cdr3_aa: CASSLRQVSYNEQFF; cdr3_nt: TGTGCCAGCAGTTTACGACAGGTCTCCTACAATGAGCAGTTCTTC
d_call: .; v_call: TRBV28; j_call: TRBJ2-4; clone_size: .; cdr3_aa: CASSLIGGAKNIQYF; cdr3_nt: TGTGCCAGCAGTTTAATTGGGGGGGCCAAAAACATTCAGTACTTC
d_call: .; v_call: TRBV2; j_call: TRBJ2-3; clone_size: .; cdr3_aa: CASSGSSRTDTQYF; cdr3_nt: TGTGCCAGCAGTGGATCCTCCCGGACAGATACGCAGTATTTT
d_call: .; v_call: TRBV9; j_call: TRBJ2-5; clone_size: .; cdr3_aa: CASSVAGSGQETQYF; cdr3_nt: TGTGCCAGCAGCGTAGCTGGTAGCGGACAAGAGACCCAGTACTTC
d_call: .; v_call: TRBV5-1; j_call: TRBJ2-2; clone_size: .; cdr3_aa: CASSGTHTGELFF; cdr3_nt: TGCGCCAGCAGCGGGACTCATACCGGGGAGCTGTTTTTT
d_call: TRBD1; v_call: TRBV6-5; j_call: TRBJ2-1; clone_size: .; cdr3_aa: CASRMTGGFYNEQFF; cdr3_nt: TGTGCCAGCAGGATGACAGGGGGGTTCTACAATGAGCAGTTCTTC
d_call: .; v_call: TRBV7-8; j_call: TRBJ1-5; clone_size: .; cdr3_aa: CASSLGEGGLQPQHF; cdr3_nt: TGTGCCAGCAGCTTAGGGGAGGGGGGCTTGCAGCCCCAGCATTTT
d_call: .; v_call: TRBV5-8; j_call: TRBJ1-5; clone_size: .; cdr3_aa: CASSPGEGQPQHF; cdr3_nt: TGTGCCAGCAGCCCAGGGGAGGGTCAGCCCCAGCATTTT
d_call: .; v_call: TRBV19; j_call: TRBJ2-3; clone_size: .; cdr3_aa: CASRGPGADTQYF; cdr3_nt: TGTGCCAGTAGGGGGCCGGGCGCAGATACGCAGTATTTT
d_call: TRBD1; v_call: TRBV27; j_call: TRBJ2-7; clone_size: few; cdr3_aa: CASSKTPGGFYEQYF; cdr3_nt: TGTGCCAGCAGTAAAACCCCAGGGGGCTTCTACGAGCAGTACTTC
d_call: .; v_call: TRBV15; j_call: TRBJ2-7; clone_size: .; cdr3_aa: CATSPPPEGIHEQYF; cdr3_nt: TGTGCCACCAGCCCGCCCCCCGAGGGAATCCACGAGCAGTACTTC
d_call: TRBD1; v_call: TRBV7-2; j_call: TRBJ1-5; clone_size: few; cdr3_aa: CASSDPGTDQPQHF; cdr3_nt: TGTGCCAGCAGCGATCCCGGGACAGATCAGCCCCAGCATTTT
d_call: TRBD2; v_call: TRBV7-9; j_call: TRBJ2-5; clone_size: .; cdr3_aa: CASSLGGVSTSARETQYF; cdr3_nt: TGTGCCAGCAGCTTAGGGGGAGTCTCGACTAGCGCGAGAGAGACCCAGTACTTC
d_call: TRBD1; v_call: TRBV11-1; j_call: TRBJ2-7; clone_size: .; cdr3_aa: CASSHRGLPTYEQYF; cdr3_nt: TGTGCCAGCAGCCACAGGGGATTACCAACCTACGAGCAGTACTTC
d_call: TRBD1; v_call: TRBV19; j_call: TRBJ2-7; clone_size: once; cdr3_aa: CASSSPGTVYEQYF; cdr3_nt: TGTGCCAGTAGTAGCCCCGGGACAGTATACGAGCAGTACTTC
d_call: .; v_call: TRBV30; j_call: TRBJ2-7; clone_size: .; cdr3_aa: CAWSPGVDEQYF; cdr3_nt: TGTGCCTGGAGCCCCGGAGTTGACGAGCAGTACTTC
d_call: TRBD2; v_call: TRBV7-8; j_call: TRBJ2-1; clone_size: .; cdr3_aa: CASSLAGLAGVEQFF; cdr3_nt: TGTGCCAGCAGCTTAGCGGGACTAGCGGGAGTTGAGCAGTTCTTC
d_call: TRBD1; v_call: TRBV28; j_call: TRBJ1-4; clone_size: .; cdr3_aa: CASSFGQVVNEKLFF; cdr3_nt: TGTGCCAGCAGTTTCGGACAGGTTGTTAATGAAAAACTGTTTTTT
d_call: .; v_call: TRBV14; j_call: TRBJ1-4; clone_size: many; cdr3_aa: CASSPQGLANEKLFF; cdr3_nt: TGTGCCAGCAGCCCACAGGGCCTGGCTAATGAAAAACTGTTTTTT
d_call: .; v_call: TRBV14; j_call: TRBJ1-1; clone_size: few; cdr3_aa: CASSQGFVGANTEAFF; cdr3_nt: TGTGCCAGCAGCCAAGGATTCGTGGGGGCGAACACTGAAGCTTTCTTT
d_call: .; v_call: TRBV6-1; j_call: TRBJ1-3; clone_size: .; cdr3_aa: CASKWGEEPGNTIYF; cdr3_nt: TGTGCCAGCAAATGGGGGGAAGAACCTGGAAACACCATATATTTT
d_call: TRBD2; v_call: TRBV28; j_call: TRBJ2-5; clone_size: .; cdr3_aa: CASSRGDSGEETQYF; cdr3_nt: TGTGCCAGCAGCCGCGGGGATAGCGGGGAAGAGACCCAGTACTTC
d_call: TRBD2; v_call: TRBV5-4; j_call: TRBJ2-6; clone_size: .; cdr3_aa: CASSFQTSGRSGANVLTF; cdr3_nt: TGTGCCAGCAGCTTCCAGACTAGCGGGAGATCTGGGGCCAACGTCCTGACTTTC
d_call: .; v_call: TRBV19; j_call: TRBJ2-6; clone_size: .; cdr3_aa: CASSSQLIGANVLTF; cdr3_nt: TGTGCCAGTAGTTCCCAACTGATCGGGGCCAACGTCCTGACTTTC
d_call: TRBD1; v_call: TRBV6-2/TRBV6-3; j_call: TRBJ1-2; clone_size: once; cdr3_aa: CASSYSAGGDGYTF; cdr3_nt: TGTGCCAGCAGTTACTCGGCAGGGGGCGATGGCTACACCTTC
d_call: TRBD1; v_call: TRBV7-2; j_call: TRBJ2-1; clone_size: .; cdr3_aa: CASSLDRSSYNEQFF; cdr3_nt: TGTGCCAGCAGCTTGGACAGGAGCTCCTACAATGAGCAGTTCTTC
d_call: TRBD2; v_call: TRBV6-2/TRBV6-3; j_call: TRBJ2-7; clone_size: .; cdr3_aa: CASSYSRTSGDYEQYF; cdr3_nt: TGTGCCAGCAGTTACTCGCGAACTAGCGGGGACTACGAGCAGTACTTC
d_call: .; v_call: TRBV5-1; j_call: TRBJ2-3; clone_size: .; cdr3_aa: CASSHTDTQYF; cdr3_nt: TGCGCCAGCAGCCACACAGATACGCAGTATTTT
d_call: TRBD1; v_call: TRBV7-2; j_call: TRBJ2-2; clone_size: .; cdr3_aa: CASIGTANTGELFF; cdr3_nt: TGTGCCAGCATCGGGACAGCGAACACCGGGGAGCTGTTTTTT
d_call: TRBD1; v_call: TRBV11-2; j_call: TRBJ2-7; clone_size: .; cdr3_aa: CASSLAVGTGAYEQYF; cdr3_nt: TGTGCCAGCAGCTTAGCAGTCGGGACAGGGGCTTACGAGCAGTACTTC
d_call: TRBD1; v_call: TRBV20-1; j_call: TRBJ1-5; clone_size: .; cdr3_aa: CSASLTGGFIQPQHF; cdr3_nt: TGCAGTGCTAGTCTTACAGGGGGCTTCATTCAGCCCCAGCATTTT
d_call: .; v_call: TRBV18; j_call: TRBJ2-1; clone_size: .; cdr3_aa: CASSPPDINEQFF; cdr3_nt: TGTGCCAGCTCACCACCGGACATCAATGAGCAGTTCTTC
d_call: TRBD1; v_call: TRBV6-5; j_call: TRBJ2-7; clone_size: .; cdr3_aa: CASSYSRPGQGYEQYF; cdr3_nt: TGTGCCAGCAGTTACTCGAGGCCGGGACAGGGCTACGAGCAGTACTTC
d_call: .; v_call: TRBV6-5; j_call: TRBJ1-3; clone_size: .; cdr3_aa: CASSQIAGNTIYF; cdr3_nt: TGTGCCAGCAGCCAGATTGCTGGAAACACCATATATTTT